This T cell receptor (beta chain) was sequenced during a study of beta chain features in type 1 diabetes. Broader study findings: TCRB repertoires of naive, central memory and Treg cells appeared more similar among patients than among healthy donors. Moderate yet significant TCRB CDR3 shortening was seen in Type 1 diabetes patients in all four CD4+ subsets.

This clone was counted only a few times. The antigen is unknown. The authors reverse transcribed all of the isolated RNA, so sequencing captured expressed TCRB transcripts. TCRdb's copy holds only in-frame clones and misses some; the assay was immunoSEQ multiplex PCR. The table lists about 650,000 clones, around 12% of them singletons, with more than 0.09% in the top ten. The ends were cut back, 4 bases at V and 6 bases at J, with 16 bases in the middle. The CDR3 totals 16 residues. Germline V CDR1 and CDR2: LGHNA, YSLEER. Material for sequencing was naive CD4+ T cells from blood. The receptor was derived from a man under 40 with type 1 diabetes. The rearrangement uses TRBV4-3 and TRBJ1-6; D is uncertain. The CDR3 is CASSPSGGDSNSPLHF. In DNA, the CDR3 is TGCGCCAGCAGCCCAAGCGGTGGGGATTCTAATTCACCCCTCCACTTT.